This TCR beta chain was retrieved from a study of T cells in Graves' hyperthyroidism and ophthalmopathy (dated by TCRdb to about 2019). Looking at the study overall: Peripheral blood samples were taken at initial diagnosis, before any treatment was given. The study also compared thyroid tissue and blood T-cell repertoires from a handful of Graves' hyperthyroidism patients. TCR V-J signatures able to tell the groups apart were searched for in a discovery cohort of more than 90 patients, of whom over 40 had Graves' ophthalmopathy and some 60 had stable Graves' hyperthyroidism. For training and testing, the 100 or so patients in the discovery cohort were randomly divided in a 7:3 ratio. After blood sampling, hyperthyroidism patients were treated with methimazole at a starting dose of 30 mg daily, and ophthalmopathy patients were treated with high-dose intravenous methylprednisolone. According to the paper, TCR Vbeta CDR3 sequencing was carried out on approximately 140 peripheral blood samples, which came from fewer than 50 ophthalmopathy, 80 or so hyperthyroidism and roughly 17 progressor patients. Prospective prediction of ophthalmopathy was tested in an independent validation cohort consisting of roughly 20 hyperthyroidism patients and about 17 patients who later progressed to ophthalmopathy. The investigation overall reported the following: In validation, the model predicted progression to ophthalmopathy with approximately 69% sensitivity and less than 75% specificity, a median of about six months before onset. Most expanded thyroid clonotypes (frequency above 0.001) were also found in blood, which suggests that blood repertoires may mirror thyroid immune responses. Sample size was not statistically predetermined, and investigators were not blinded to group allocation. In cross-validation, a model built on a 13 V-J signature told ophthalmopathy apart from stable hyperthyroidism with approximately 90% sensitivity and about 81% specificity, and in testing the same model reached 80%/75%.

The TCR beta CDR3 regions were amplified from the RNA transcripts. A first-round RT-PCR of the TCR CDR3 used the HTBI primer set with the Qiagen OneStep RT-PCR kit. Libraries were constructed in a second round of multiplex PCR, after which size selection and purification were carried out. Paired-end sequencing of the libraries was performed with 100 bp reads on an Illumina HiSeq2000. The authors processed their data as follows. SOAPnuke was used to process the raw data, removing reads that contained adapters or uncalled bases, had a mean Phred below 15, or lacked an exact match to the constant primer or identifier. COPE v1.2.5 was used to merge the high-quality paired reads, and each unique nucleotide sequence was defined as a clonotype. MiTCR v1.1 was used to align the clonotypes against IMGT TRBV, TRBD and TRBJ reference segments. Only V-J combinations with frequency above 0.0001, covering 99.2% of repertoires, were analysed. The TCS score was defined as the ratio of F50 (clonal expansion) to E x V (chaos), calculated using BLOSUM62-based TCRdist between CDR3 peptides within each V-J. Welch's t-statistics and random forest reduced 450 to 600 V-J features to 13, which were used in a naive Bayes classifier (R e1071). TCRdb trimmed the raw reads at Q25, called clones with MiXCR and kept productive beta chains. Identical CDR3 protein sequences are pooled into one entry, listed with their most common genes and DNA. TCRdb, not the original authors, processed these V and J calls. This sample holds about 92,000 distinct CDR3 sequences; roughly 56% were observed only once. 25% to 30% of the sample is taken by the ten largest.

Graves' hyperthyroidism was defined as stable when no progression to ophthalmopathy occurred over 18 months of follow-up. The hyperthyroidism patients were between 18 and 65 years old and newly diagnosed, with a disease duration of less than 2 months. The study excluded patients with uncontrolled infections, other autoimmune diseases, pregnancy or lactation. Diagnoses were established on the basis of clinical symptoms, serum thyroxine and TRAb, thyroid ultrasound, and orbital computed tomography. PBMCs were separated from about 10 ml of fresh peripheral blood using Ficoll-Paque density gradient centrifugation. Trizol reagent was used to extract total RNA, and RNA quality was then checked on an Agilent 2100 Bioanalyzer. For this clonotype: What this receptor recognizes is not known. Per-base quality was not reported, and no clone a single base away is much larger than it.

CDR1 SGHTA and CDR2 FQGTGA were looked up in the germline V gene. The CDR3 numbers 17 residues from cysteine through phenylalanine. Kept here is only the CDR3 DNA, which spans 51 bases and is read in frame from base 1. The germline ends are 22 bases apart after V is trimmed by 5 bases and J by 3 bases. The material sequenced was blood. The rearrangement joined TRBV7-3 to TRBJ2-5; the D region possibly corresponds to TRBD2 (5 bases align). The sequence was collected from a woman in her 40s with Graves' hyperthyroidism. The CDR3 amino acid sequence is: CASSRSRVREIKETQYF. The nucleotide sequence is TGTGCCAGCAGCCGCTCCAGAGTGAGGGAGATAAAAGAGACCCAGTACTTC.